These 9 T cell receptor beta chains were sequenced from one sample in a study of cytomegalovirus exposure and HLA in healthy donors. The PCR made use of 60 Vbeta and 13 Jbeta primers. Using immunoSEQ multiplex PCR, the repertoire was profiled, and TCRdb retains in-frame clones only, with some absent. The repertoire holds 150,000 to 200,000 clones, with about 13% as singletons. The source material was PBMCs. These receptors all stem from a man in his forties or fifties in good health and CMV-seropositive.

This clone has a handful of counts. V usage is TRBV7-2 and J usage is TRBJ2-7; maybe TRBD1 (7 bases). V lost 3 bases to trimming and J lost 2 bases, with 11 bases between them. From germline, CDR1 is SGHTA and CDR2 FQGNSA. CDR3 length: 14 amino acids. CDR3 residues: CASSFQGGPYEQYF. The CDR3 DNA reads TGTGCCAGCAGCTTTCAGGGGGGACCCTACGAGCAGTACTTC.

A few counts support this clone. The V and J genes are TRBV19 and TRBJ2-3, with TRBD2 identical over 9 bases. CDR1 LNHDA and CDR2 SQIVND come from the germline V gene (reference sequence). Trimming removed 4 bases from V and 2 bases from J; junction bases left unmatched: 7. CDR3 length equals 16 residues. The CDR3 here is CASSTSSGVFTDTQYF. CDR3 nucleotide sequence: TGTGCCAGTAGTACCTCTAGCGGGGTTTTCACAGATACGCAGTATTTT.

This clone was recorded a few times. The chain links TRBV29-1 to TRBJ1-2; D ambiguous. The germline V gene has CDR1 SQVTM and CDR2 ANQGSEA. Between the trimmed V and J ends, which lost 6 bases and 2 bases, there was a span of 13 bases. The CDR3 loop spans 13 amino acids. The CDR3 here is CSVVRGGNYGYTF. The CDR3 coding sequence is TGCAGCGTCGTCCGGGGAGGAAACTATGGCTACACCTTC.

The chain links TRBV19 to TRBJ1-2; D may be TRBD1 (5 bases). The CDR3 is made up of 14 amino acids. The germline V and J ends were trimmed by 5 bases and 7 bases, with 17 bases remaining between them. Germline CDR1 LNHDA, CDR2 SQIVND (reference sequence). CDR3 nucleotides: TGTGCCAGTAGTGTCGTGACAGCTCCCGGTGGCTACACCTTC. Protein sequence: CASSVVTAPGGYTF.

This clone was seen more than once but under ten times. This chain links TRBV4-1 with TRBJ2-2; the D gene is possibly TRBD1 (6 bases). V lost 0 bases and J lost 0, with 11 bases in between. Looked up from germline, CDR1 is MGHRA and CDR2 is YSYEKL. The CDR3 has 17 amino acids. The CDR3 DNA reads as TGCGCCAGCAGCCAAGATCCCGCAGGGGCGAACACCGGGGAGCTGTTTTTT. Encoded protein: CASSQDPAGANTGELFF.

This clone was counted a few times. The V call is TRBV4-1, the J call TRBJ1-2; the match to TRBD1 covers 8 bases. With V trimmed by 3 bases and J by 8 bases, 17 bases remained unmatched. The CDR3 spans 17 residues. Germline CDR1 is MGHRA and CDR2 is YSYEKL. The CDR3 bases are TGCGCCAGCAGCCATGTTAAACTAGGGACAGGCGGAAGCGGCTACACCTTC. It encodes CASSHVKLGTGGSGYTF.

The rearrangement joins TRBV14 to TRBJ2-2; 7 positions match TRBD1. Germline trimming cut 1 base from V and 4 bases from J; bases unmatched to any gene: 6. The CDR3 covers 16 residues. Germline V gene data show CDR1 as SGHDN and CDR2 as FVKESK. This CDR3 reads CASSQGPGGITGELFF. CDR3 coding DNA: TGTGCCAGCAGCCAAGGCCCAGGGGGTATCACCGGGGAGCTGTTTTTT.

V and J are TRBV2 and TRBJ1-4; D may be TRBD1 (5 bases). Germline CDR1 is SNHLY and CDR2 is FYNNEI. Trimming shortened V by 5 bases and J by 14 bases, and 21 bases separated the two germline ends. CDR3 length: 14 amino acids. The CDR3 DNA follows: TGTGCCAGCAGTCGGGGGGACCGGCGGGCCCAGCTGTTTTTT. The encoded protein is CASSRGDRRAQLFF.

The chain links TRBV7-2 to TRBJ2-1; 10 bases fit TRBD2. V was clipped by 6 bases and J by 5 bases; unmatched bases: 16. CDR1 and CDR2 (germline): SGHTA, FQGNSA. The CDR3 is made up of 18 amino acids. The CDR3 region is CASSHGRSGGAGDNEQFF. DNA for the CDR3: TGTGCCAGCAGTCACGGGAGGAGCGGGGGGGCCGGAGACAATGAGCAGTTCTTC.